A selection of T cell receptor beta chains follows, all from one sample in a study of vaccination and CD4 T cells after COVID-19. Each CDR3 protein gets one entry after TCRdb re-called the PCR reads with MiXCR. Of some 12,000 distinct CDR3 sequences listed, approximately 50% are singletons. No antigens are known for them. The specimen sequenced was CD4+ T cells from blood, cultured in vitro. The origin of the receptors is a human donor who had recovered from COVID-19. Each CDR3 is given with its conserved first and last residue. Each record gives: clone size, D gene, J gene, V gene, CDR3 DNA, CDR3 protein. The D gene is left open where the match is weak. Clone sizes are given selectively: once, few, many, or a class where the clone is expanded.

clone size: few; D gene: TRBD2; J gene: TRBJ2-2; V gene: TRBV7-3; CDR3 DNA: TGTGCCAGCAGCACTAGCGGGAGGTCCACCGGGGAGCTGTTTTTT; CDR3 protein: CASSTSGRSTGELFF
clone size: NA; D gene: NA; J gene: TRBJ1-4; V gene: TRBV11-2; CDR3 DNA: TGTGCCAGCAGCGAATGGAGGGGACCTAATGAAAAACTGTTTTTT; CDR3 protein: CASSEWRGPNEKLFF
clone size: few; D gene: TRBD1; J gene: TRBJ1-1; V gene: TRBV19; CDR3 DNA: TGTGCCTCAAAGGAGGGGGCAGCTTTCTTT; CDR3 protein: CASKEGAAFF
clone size: NA; D gene: TRBD1; J gene: TRBJ1-5; V gene: TRBV6-2/TRBV6-3; CDR3 DNA: TGTGCCAGCATCGACAGGGCGGATCAGCCCCAGCATTTT; CDR3 protein: CASIDRADQPQHF
clone size: few; D gene: NA; J gene: TRBJ2-7; V gene: TRBV27; CDR3 DNA: TGTGCCAGCAGTTTAGAGGGGCAGGGTGGCCTCCAATCTGACTCCTACGAGCAGTACTTC; CDR3 protein: CASSLEGQGGLQSDSYEQYF
clone size: NA; D gene: TRBD1; J gene: TRBJ1-2; V gene: TRBV6-1; CDR3 DNA: TGTGCCAGCACAGGGGGGTTGTATTCAGGGGTGACCCCTTACTATGGCTACACCTTC; CDR3 protein: CASTGGLYSGVTPYYGYTF
clone size: NA; D gene: TRBD2; J gene: TRBJ2-7; V gene: TRBV7-2; CDR3 DNA: TGTGCCAGCAGCTTCCTGGGACTAGCGGGTTACGAGCAGTACTTC; CDR3 protein: CASSFLGLAGYEQYF
clone size: medium-sized; D gene: NA; J gene: TRBJ1-6; V gene: TRBV2; CDR3 DNA: TGTGCCAGCATTGACTGGGGGATGCATTCACCCCTCCACTTT; CDR3 protein: CASIDWGMHSPLHF
clone size: NA; D gene: TRBD2; J gene: TRBJ2-1; V gene: TRBV20-1; CDR3 DNA: TGCAGTGCTAGAAAAACCCTACTAGCGGACACTTACAATGAGCAGTTCTTC; CDR3 protein: CSARKTLLADTYNEQFF
clone size: NA; D gene: NA; J gene: TRBJ2-7; V gene: TRBV28; CDR3 DNA: TGTGCCAGCAGGACAGGAACCTTCTCCTACGAGCAGTACTTC; CDR3 protein: CASRTGTFSYEQYF
clone size: NA; D gene: NA; J gene: TRBJ2-2; V gene: TRBV7-6; CDR3 DNA: TGTGCCAGCAGCTTAGCTACTAGTTGGGTAAACACCGGGGAGCTGTTTTTT; CDR3 protein: CASSLATSWVNTGELFF
clone size: NA; D gene: TRBD2; J gene: TRBJ2-2; V gene: TRBV27; CDR3 DNA: TGTGCCAGCAGTTTCTGGCAGGGGACTAGCGGGAGCACCGGGGAGCTGTTTTTT; CDR3 protein: CASSFWQGTSGSTGELFF
clone size: NA; D gene: NA; J gene: TRBJ1-5; V gene: TRBV20-1; CDR3 DNA: TGCAGTGCTAGAGATATGGGAAATGGGCCCCAGCATTTT; CDR3 protein: CSARDMGNGPQHF
clone size: once; D gene: NA; J gene: TRBJ2-7; V gene: TRBV11-2; CDR3 DNA: TGTGCCAGCAGCTTAAGTCGCTACGAGCAGTACTTC; CDR3 protein: CASSLSRYEQYF
clone size: NA; D gene: NA; J gene: TRBJ1-5; V gene: TRBV24-1; CDR3 DNA: TGTGCCACCAGTGAAGCAGGGGGCAATCAGCCCCAGCATTTT; CDR3 protein: CATSEAGGNQPQHF
clone size: few; D gene: NA; J gene: TRBJ2-3; V gene: TRBV20-1; CDR3 DNA: TGCAGTGCTAGAGATCTAACTAGCACAGATACGCAGTATTTT; CDR3 protein: CSARDLTSTDTQYF
clone size: NA; D gene: NA; J gene: TRBJ2-7; V gene: TRBV6-1; CDR3 DNA: TGTGCCAGCAGACGACAAACCGACTACGAGCAGTACTTC; CDR3 protein: CASRRQTDYEQYF
clone size: NA; D gene: NA; J gene: TRBJ1-5; V gene: TRBV20-1; CDR3 DNA: TGCAGTGCTAGAGGGGCGGGCGTAGGGTTTAGCAATCAGCCCCAGCATTTT; CDR3 protein: CSARGAGVGFSNQPQHF
clone size: NA; D gene: TRBD1; J gene: TRBJ1-1; V gene: TRBV7-9; CDR3 DNA: TGTGCCAGCAGCTCCACAGGGGATTCGCCTGAAGCTTTCTTT; CDR3 protein: CASSSTGDSPEAFF
clone size: NA; D gene: NA; J gene: TRBJ1-2; V gene: TRBV20-1; CDR3 DNA: TGCAGTGAAAGGGGGGCGGGTAACTATGGCTACACCTTC; CDR3 protein: CSERGAGNYGYTF
clone size: few; D gene: NA; J gene: TRBJ2-7; V gene: TRBV2; CDR3 DNA: TGTGCCAGCACCAGGGACATTAACGAGCAGTACTTC; CDR3 protein: CASTRDINEQYF
clone size: NA; D gene: TRBD2; J gene: TRBJ2-7; V gene: TRBV4-1; CDR3 DNA: TGCGCCAGCAGCCAAGTTTTCTTGACTAGCGGGAGCGTCTACGAGCAGTACTTC; CDR3 protein: CASSQVFLTSGSVYEQYF
clone size: NA; D gene: NA; J gene: TRBJ2-1; V gene: TRBV4-3; CDR3 DNA: TGCGCCAGCAGCCAAGGGGTGCGTAACAATGAGCAGTTCTTC; CDR3 protein: CASSQGVRNNEQFF
clone size: NA; D gene: TRBD1; J gene: TRBJ1-1; V gene: TRBV5-4; CDR3 DNA: TGTGCCAGCAGCTTGAGTACAGGGGGCCTTCGTACTGAAGCTTTCTTT; CDR3 protein: CASSLSTGGLRTEAFF
clone size: NA; D gene: NA; J gene: TRBJ1-5; V gene: TRBV5-8; CDR3 DNA: TGTGCCAGCAGCTTTGGGACAAGTTTGGGACACTCTAGCAATCAGCCCCAGCATTTT; CDR3 protein: CASSFGTSLGHSSNQPQHF
clone size: few; D gene: TRBD1; J gene: TRBJ2-2; V gene: TRBV2; CDR3 DNA: TGTGCCAGCAGAGTAACACAGGGGATGGTGGTTAACACCGGGGAGCTGTTTTTT; CDR3 protein: CASRVTQGMVVNTGELFF
clone size: NA; D gene: TRBD2; J gene: TRBJ2-5; V gene: TRBV7-8; CDR3 DNA: TGTGCCAGCAGCAATGGACTAGCGGGAGGGGAGACCCAGTACTTC; CDR3 protein: CASSNGLAGGETQYF
clone size: NA; D gene: NA; J gene: TRBJ2-2; V gene: TRBV2; CDR3 DNA: TGTGCCAGCAGGTCAATCAGGGGTAACACCGGGGAGCTGTTTTTT; CDR3 protein: CASRSIRGNTGELFF
clone size: once; D gene: TRBD2; J gene: TRBJ2-1; V gene: TRBV7-3; CDR3 DNA: TGTGCCAGCAGCGAAGGACTAGCGGGTGAGCAGTTCTTC; CDR3 protein: CASSEGLAGEQFF
clone size: few; D gene: TRBD1; J gene: TRBJ2-1; V gene: TRBV7-3; CDR3 DNA: TGTGCCAGCAGCCTAGACAGGGGCGACAATGAGCAGTTCTTC; CDR3 protein: CASSLDRGDNEQFF
clone size: NA; D gene: NA; J gene: TRBJ1-1; V gene: TRBV20-1; CDR3 DNA: TGCAGTGCTTCGCACCGGTCTGGAGCTTTCTTT; CDR3 protein: CSASHRSGAFF
clone size: NA; D gene: TRBD2; J gene: TRBJ2-2; V gene: TRBV6-4; CDR3 DNA: TGTGCCAGCAGTGACTCGACTAGCGGGGACACCGGGGAGCTGTTTTTT; CDR3 protein: CASSDSTSGDTGELFF
clone size: NA; D gene: NA; J gene: TRBJ2-3; V gene: TRBV20-1; CDR3 DNA: TGCAGTGCAACAGACATGACCCAAGCGCAGTATTTT; CDR3 protein: CSATDMTQAQYF
clone size: few; D gene: NA; J gene: TRBJ2-7; V gene: TRBV7-2; CDR3 DNA: TGTGCCAGCAGCTTAGAGCCGGGGGTCTCCTACGAGCAGTACTTC; CDR3 protein: CASSLEPGVSYEQYF
clone size: few; D gene: NA; J gene: TRBJ1-1; V gene: TRBV12-3/TRBV12-4; CDR3 DNA: TGTGCCAGCAGGCCTTACATAATAGGAGCGGTAAGGAACACTGAAGCTTTCTTT; CDR3 protein: CASRPYIIGAVRNTEAFF
clone size: NA; D gene: NA; J gene: TRBJ2-1; V gene: TRBV6-1; CDR3 DNA: TGTGCCAGTAAATTTTTGGTTGGATACAATGAGCAGTTCTTC; CDR3 protein: CASKFLVGYNEQFF
clone size: few; D gene: NA; J gene: TRBJ1-1; V gene: TRBV24-1; CDR3 DNA: TGTGCGACAAAAGTTGGTGTGGCAGGGTTTTTGGGAAACACTGAAGCTTTCTTT; CDR3 protein: CATKVGVAGFLGNTEAFF
clone size: few; D gene: NA; J gene: TRBJ2-3; V gene: TRBV19; CDR3 DNA: TGTGCCAGTAGTCAGCCCTCCGCCGCAGATACGCAGTATTTT; CDR3 protein: CASSQPSAADTQYF
clone size: NA; D gene: NA; J gene: TRBJ1-1; V gene: TRBV28; CDR3 DNA: TGTGCCAGCAGTTTAATACAGTTGAACACTGAAGCTTTCTTT; CDR3 protein: CASSLIQLNTEAFF
clone size: few; D gene: NA; J gene: TRBJ1-1; V gene: TRBV2; CDR3 DNA: TGTGCCAGCAGCCCCTGGGGGGGACCCACTGAAGCTTTCTTT; CDR3 protein: CASSPWGGPTEAFF
clone size: few; D gene: NA; J gene: TRBJ2-5; V gene: TRBV4-2; CDR3 DNA: TGTGCCAGCAGCCAAGAGAGGGGGGACCAAGAGACCCAGTACTTC; CDR3 protein: CASSQERGDQETQYF
clone size: NA; D gene: NA; J gene: TRBJ1-3; V gene: TRBV20-1; CDR3 DNA: TGCAGTGCGGTTAGAGGACAGACTGGAAACACCATATATTTT; CDR3 protein: CSAVRGQTGNTIYF
clone size: medium-sized; D gene: TRBD1; J gene: TRBJ1-5; V gene: TRBV30; CDR3 DNA: TGTGCCTGGAGTTCTTCGACAGGGGGCTACCGGGGCAATCAGCCCCAGCATTTT; CDR3 protein: CAWSSSTGGYRGNQPQHF
clone size: once; D gene: TRBD1; J gene: TRBJ1-2; V gene: TRBV20-1; CDR3 DNA: TGCAGTGCTAGACGATCCGGGACAGACTATGGCTACACCTTC; CDR3 protein: CSARRSGTDYGYTF
clone size: NA; D gene: NA; J gene: TRBJ1-1; V gene: TRBV27; CDR3 DNA: TGTGCCAGCAGTTTATTTGGAAACACTGAAGCTTTCTTT; CDR3 protein: CASSLFGNTEAFF
clone size: few; D gene: NA; J gene: TRBJ1-2; V gene: TRBV20-1; CDR3 DNA: TGCAGTGCTAGAATTTCCGCTCGTGGCTACACCTTC; CDR3 protein: CSARISARGYTF
clone size: NA; D gene: NA; J gene: TRBJ1-6; V gene: TRBV6-1; CDR3 DNA: TGTGCCAGCAGCCTAAACGTGGGTTCACCCCTCCACTTT; CDR3 protein: CASSLNVGSPLHF
clone size: NA; D gene: NA; J gene: TRBJ1-6; V gene: TRBV27; CDR3 DNA: TGTGCCAGCAGTTTAAGTTTCGGGGCAACCTATAATTCACCCCTCCACTTT; CDR3 protein: CASSLSFGATYNSPLHF
clone size: NA; D gene: NA; J gene: TRBJ1-3; V gene: TRBV28; CDR3 DNA: TGTGCCAGCAGTCCAAAGCCTGGGAGGGGTGGAAACACCATATATTTT; CDR3 protein: CASSPKPGRGGNTIYF
clone size: NA; D gene: TRBD1; J gene: TRBJ2-1; V gene: TRBV27; CDR3 DNA: TGTGCCAGCAGAGGGGGCAACGGGGTTTACAATGAGCAGTTCTTC; CDR3 protein: CASRGGNGVYNEQFF
clone size: few; D gene: TRBD1; J gene: TRBJ2-5; V gene: TRBV5-1; CDR3 DNA: TGCGCCAGCAGCTTGGGGTTTAGGACAGGGCCACAAGAGACCCAGTACTTC; CDR3 protein: CASSLGFRTGPQETQYF
clone size: NA; D gene: NA; J gene: TRBJ1-2; V gene: TRBV28; CDR3 DNA: TGTGCCAGCAGTTTAGAGGGTCCCAGAGTTGCTACTTATGGCTACACCTTC; CDR3 protein: CASSLEGPRVATYGYTF
clone size: NA; D gene: TRBD2; J gene: TRBJ2-3; V gene: TRBV24-1; CDR3 DNA: TGTGCCACCAGTGACCCGGGACTAGTTAGCCTGTATTTT; CDR3 protein: CATSDPGLVSLYF
clone size: few; D gene: NA; J gene: TRBJ2-3; V gene: TRBV27; CDR3 DNA: TGTGCCAGCAGTTCGTCCGGGACTCCAGATACGCAGTATTTT; CDR3 protein: CASSSSGTPDTQYF
clone size: once; D gene: NA; J gene: TRBJ2-7; V gene: TRBV5-1; CDR3 DNA: TGCGCCAGTGGACTCGAGGTCCCGTACGAGCAGTACTTC; CDR3 protein: CASGLEVPYEQYF
clone size: NA; D gene: TRBD1; J gene: TRBJ2-1; V gene: TRBV19; CDR3 DNA: TGTGCCAGTAGTACGGGGACAGGGGCTCGAGGATGGTCCTACAATGAGCAGTTCTTC; CDR3 protein: CASSTGTGARGWSYNEQFF
clone size: once; D gene: NA; J gene: TRBJ1-1; V gene: TRBV4-1; CDR3 DNA: TGCGCCAGCAGCCAACAGCACAGGGCGGAGACTGAAGCTTTCTTT; CDR3 protein: CASSQQHRAETEAFF
clone size: few; D gene: TRBD2; J gene: TRBJ2-5; V gene: TRBV5-1; CDR3 DNA: TGCGCCAGCAGCAGATCGTTCGGGACTAGCGGGATGGGGACCCAGTACTTC; CDR3 protein: CASSRSFGTSGMGTQYF